This T cell receptor beta chain derives from a study of CD8 T cells in ankylosing spondylitis. This clonotype was found a few times. As yet, its antigen is unknown. Overall study findings and caveats: What appeared characteristic of ankylosing spondylitis blood was a TCR beta motif of eight highly homologous variants. Disease-linked clones reportedly showed significant enrichment in matched ankylosing spondylitis synovial fluid.

TCRdb independently ran MiXCR on the 5' RACE reads; one entry per CDR3 protein. The sample has about 170,000 distinct CDR3 sequences, about a sixth seen once. Losses at the gene ends were 5 bases for V and 8 bases for J; bases not matched to a gene: 8. This CDR3 spans 13 amino acids. The receptor was derived from a male donor with ankylosing spondylitis or in good health (not recorded which). The V and J genes are TRBV12-3 or TRBV12-4 and TRBJ1-2; TRBD1 matches at 7 bases. The specimen sequenced was blood, either unsorted or a sorted T cell fraction (not recorded which). Here the CDR3 DNA reads TGTGCCAGCAGTCCCGACAGGGTAGTAGGCTACACCTTC. Encoded protein: CASSPDRVVGYTF.